This T cell receptor (beta chain) was identified in a study of beta chain features in type 1 diabetes. Sequencing targeted expressed TCRB transcripts, as all isolated RNA had been reverse transcribed. Profiled with immunoSEQ multiplex PCR; TCRdb holds only in-frame clones, not every one. The sample contains some 350,000 clones, 8.5% to 10% of which appear only once. The germline V gene has CDR1 SGHDN and CDR2 FVKESK. Trimming cost V 6 bases and J 6 bases; bases outside gene matches: 4. The CDR3 covers 13 residues. As regards this clone: Its antigen is unidentified.

Findings of the study overall: Patients with Type 1 diabetes showed moderately but significantly shorter TCRB CDR3s in all four CD4+ subsets.

Source material: central memory CD4+ T cells from blood. This chain joins TRBV14 and TRBJ2-1; 8 bases match TRBD2. This clonotype originated in a young man with type 1 diabetes. The CDR3 here is CASRLAGGNEQFF. In DNA, the CDR3 is TGTGCCAGCAGACTTGCGGGAGGCAATGAGCAGTTCTTC.